These 19 T cell receptor beta chains originate from one sample sequenced in a study of T cells after yellow fever vaccination. TCRdb passed the 5' RACE reads through MiXCR, listing each CDR3 protein once. The table includes about 550,000 distinct CDR3 sequences, 15% to 20% detected once. This material consisted of PBMCs, taken 15 days after the yellow fever booster vaccination. The receptors stem from a man younger than 40 who received the YFV17D yellow fever vaccine.

This clonotype was observed a handful of times. The chain has TRBV7-2 and TRBJ1-5; the D is unclear. CDR1 and CDR2 from the germline V gene are SGHTA and FQGNSA. The germline V and J ends were trimmed by 1 base and 10 bases, with 17 bases remaining between them. The CDR3 is 15 amino acids. Here the CDR3 DNA reads TGTGCCAGCAGCTTAGGTCCCGCAAATCCAGCTCCCCAGCATTTT. It translates to CASSLGPANPAPQHF.

This chain joins TRBV15 and TRBJ2-7, with a possible D match to TRBD1 (5 bases). V shed 1 base and J shed 4 bases, with 11 bases lying between them. From germline, CDR1 is LNHNV and CDR2 YYDKDF (reference sequence). The CDR3 has 14 amino acids. DNA of the CDR3: TGTGCCACCAGCAGAGCAGGGATCGGGTACGAGCAGTACTTC. Protein sequence: CATSRAGIGYEQYF.

The chain has TRBV7-9 and TRBJ2-1, with 10 bases lining up with TRBD2. Germline CDR1 SEHNR, CDR2 FQNEAQ (reference sequence). J was trimmed by 7 bases and V by 3 bases; bases with no gene match: 9. The CDR3 covers 16 residues. In DNA, the CDR3 is TGTGCCAGCAGCTTTTTGAGGGCTAGCGGGAGTAATGAGCAGTTCTTC. This sequence encodes CASSFLRASGSNEQFF.

This clonotype turned up a few times. The CDR3 DNA is TGTGCCACTAAAGACGACAGGGTAAAAGAGACCCAGTACTTC. Residues: CATKDDRVKETQYF. The chain links TRBV12-3 or TRBV12-4 to TRBJ2-5, with 7 bases that match TRBD1. The CDR3 totals 14 residues. V shed 10 bases, J shed 3 bases, and the junction held 11 bases outside the gene matches.

The V gene is TRBV12-3 or TRBV12-4, the J gene TRBJ2-7, with D maybe TRBD1 (5 bases). The ends were cut back, 6 bases at V and 7 bases at J, with 10 bases in the middle. This CDR3 region has 11 residues. CDR3 sequence reads: CASRAGQEQYF. As DNA, the CDR3 is TGTGCCAGCAGGGCTGGACAAGAGCAGTACTTC.

This clonotype was found a few times. The rearrangement uses TRBV20-1 and TRBJ2-1; D not resolved. Trimming removed 2 bases at V and 5 bases at J, with 13 bases between. The germline V gene has CDR1 DFQATT and CDR2 SNEGSKA (reference sequence). This CDR3 has 14 residues. CDR3 residues: CSARPGRRHNEQFF. The CDR3 region has the DNA TGCAGTGCTAGACCCGGTCGGCGACACAATGAGCAGTTCTTC.

The chain couples TRBV4-3 to TRBJ2-1; TRBD2 is a possible D gene (6 bases). Germline V CDR1 and CDR2: LGHNA, YSLEER. Trimming removed 1 base at V and 6 bases at J, with 25 bases between. The CDR3 contains 19 residues. The CDR3 here is CASSQVASLRWRVRNEQFF. The CDR3 bases are TGCGCCAGCAGCCAAGTGGCGTCTCTGAGATGGAGGGTGCGCAATGAGCAGTTCTTC.

This clonotype has just a few counts. The V gene is TRBV3-1, the J gene TRBJ2-3; possible D gene TRBD1, 6 bases. The V end was cut by 2 bases, the J end by 2 bases, with 11 bases between. Germline lookup yields CDR1 LGHDT and CDR2 YNNKEL (reference sequence). There are 15 residues in the CDR3. CDR3 nucleotide sequence: TGTGCCAGCAGCCAACAGGGGCCCTTCACAGATACGCAGTATTTT. Translating it yields CASSQQGPFTDTQYF.

The rearrangement joins TRBV24-1 to TRBJ1-5; TRBD1 matches at 10 bases. Germline V gene lookup returns CDR1 KGHDR and CDR2 SFDVKD. The ends lost 9 bases at V and 7 bases at J; junction bases unmatched: 5. The CDR3 is 13 amino acids. CDR3 amino acids: CATGGTGEQPQHF. The CDR3, as DNA: TGTGCCACCGGGGGGACAGGGGAACAGCCCCAGCATTTT.

Here the CDR3 DNA reads TGTGCCCGACGTCTGGGCGTCCCCTCGGGGGAGCAGTTCTTC. Protein: CARRLGVPSGEQFF. The gene calls are TRBV30 and TRBJ2-1, with D perhaps TRBD2 (5 bases). The V gene's germline CDR1 is GTSNPN and CDR2 SVGIG (reference sequence). Trimming took off 8 bases at V and 10 bases at J, with 24 bases between the two ends. The CDR3 has 14 amino acids.

The V gene is TRBV7-2, the J gene TRBJ2-1, with TRBD2 matching over 7 bases. This CDR3 region has 14 residues. Looked up from germline, CDR1 is SGHTA and CDR2 is FQGNSA. The junction had 7 bases not matched to a gene; V was cut back by 10 bases and J by 1 base. This CDR3 is CATTSGTSYNEQFF. CDR3 nucleotides: TGTGCCACCACGAGCGGGACGTCCTACAATGAGCAGTTCTTC.

The table lists this clonotype with a few counts. The V and J genes are TRBV7-2 and TRBJ2-1; possible D gene TRBD2, 5 bases. Per the germline V gene, CDR1 is SGHTA and CDR2 is FQGNSA. V dropped 5 bases and J dropped 7 bases, with 15 bases sitting between them. CDR3 length equals 14 residues. The CDR3 DNA reads TGTGCCAGCAGCAACGGGGTCCATTCGAATGAGCAGTTCTTC. Its protein is CASSNGVHSNEQFF.

This chain connects TRBV4-1 to TRBJ1-1; D gene ambiguous. The CDR3 sequence is 12 residues long. Trimming removed 4 bases at V and 5 bases at J, with 8 bases between. Germline V gene data show CDR1 as MGHRA and CDR2 as YSYEKL. The CDR3 spells CASSPVGTEAFF. The CDR3 nucleotides read TGCGCCAGCAGCCCGGTTGGGACTGAAGCTTTCTTT.

The rearrangement joins TRBV27 to TRBJ1-5, with TRBD1 matching over 9 bases. From germline, CDR1 is MNHEY and CDR2 SMNVEV (reference sequence). The CDR3 sequence is 16 residues long. The J segment lost 5 bases and the V segment lost 8 bases, leaving 13 bases of the junction unmatched. CDR3 DNA sequence: TGTGCCAGCGGTTACTACAGGGGGCGCGCAGATCAGCCCCAGCATTTT. This translates into CASGYYRGRADQPQHF.

The chain recombines TRBV5-1 with TRBJ2-7, with 10 bases matching TRBD1. The CDR3 loop spans 15 amino acids. Germline values: CDR1 SGHRS, CDR2 YFSETQ. Germline trimming cut 1 base from V and 4 bases from J; bases unmatched to any gene: 5. The CDR3 here is CASSLLGTGEYEQYF. The CDR3 nucleotides read TGCGCCAGCAGCTTGTTGGGGACAGGGGAGTACGAGCAGTACTTC.

This clonotype was detected only a few times. The gene calls are TRBV7-2 and TRBJ2-1; D call uncertain. Deletions cut 1 base from V and 2 bases from J, with 12 bases between. Germline CDR1 SGHTA, CDR2 FQGNSA. The CDR3 is 16 residues long. The CDR3 region has the DNA TGTGCCAGCAGCTTAGGGCAAGCTAGAACCTACAATGAGCAGTTCTTC. Translating gives CASSLGQARTYNEQFF. The full variable domain, completed using reference TRBV7-2 and TRBJ2-1, is GAGVSQSPSNKVTEKGKDVELRCDPISGHTALYWYRQSLGQGLEFLIYFQGNSAPDKSGLPSDRFSAERTGGSVSTLTIQRTQQEDSAVYLCASSLGQARTYNEQFFGPGTRLTVL.

This clonotype was observed a single time. The V gene is TRBV7-9, the J gene TRBJ2-7, with 7 nucleotides matching TRBD1. J lost 4 bases, V lost 5 bases, and 11 bases had no gene match. This CDR3 is 15 amino acids long. The germline V gene encodes CDR1 SEHNR and CDR2 FQNEAQ (reference sequence). The CDR3 here is CASSQGGAPTYEQYF. CDR3 DNA: TGTGCCAGCAGCCAAGGGGGCGCCCCCACGTACGAGCAGTACTTC.

The chain combines TRBV7-2 with TRBJ1-1; D gene ambiguous. Looked up from germline, CDR1 is SGHTA and CDR2 is FQGNSA. This CDR3 comprises 14 residues. The germline V and J ends were trimmed by 5 bases and 7 bases, with 17 bases remaining between them. The CDR3 bases are TGTGCCAGCAGCCTTATAAGGGTGGGGAATGAAGCTTTCTTT. Translating gives CASSLIRVGNEAFF. Full variable domain (outside the CDR3, taken from reference TRBV7-2 and TRBJ1-1): GAGVSQSPSNKVTEKGKDVELRCDPISGHTALYWYRQSLGQGLEFLIYFQGNSAPDKSGLPSDRFSAERTGGSVSTLTIQRTQQEDSAVYLCASSLIRVGNEAFFGQGTRLTVV.

The table lists this clonotype with a few counts. V and J are TRBV12-3 or TRBV12-4 and TRBJ2-3, with D maybe TRBD1 (6 bases). Between the trimmed V and J ends, which lost 6 bases and 4 bases, there was a span of 11 bases. The CDR3 totals 13 residues. CDR3 coding DNA: TGTGCCAGCAGGCCATCAGGGGCAGATACGCAGTATTTT. Its translation: CASRPSGADTQYF.